This is a list of T cell receptor beta chains from one sample in a study of blood T cells in healthy people across ages. Each CDR3 protein is one row after TCRdb ran MiXCR on the 5' RACE reads. The sample lists 1.5 million to 2 million distinct CDR3 sequences; about 28% were seen once. Sequencing input: blood. All receptors come from a woman between 25 and 40 years old in good health. Each CDR3 is given with its conserved first and last residue. Each record gives: clone size, J gene, V gene, D gene, CDR3 DNA, CDR3 protein. D genes are given only for firm matches. Some rows have no size entry. The others give once, few or many, or a class for an expanded clone.

clone_size: few
j_call: TRBJ2-2
v_call: TRBV20-1
d_call: TRBD2
cdr3_nt: TGCAGTGCTCGCCGGACTAGCGGGGGCACCGGGGAGCTGTTTTTT
cdr3_aa: CSARRTSGGTGELFF

clone_size: few
j_call: TRBJ1-2
v_call: TRBV28
d_call: .
cdr3_nt: TGTGCCAGCAGTGTCGGGCGGCTGATCGGCGGCTACACCTTC
cdr3_aa: CASSVGRLIGGYTF

clone_size: few
j_call: TRBJ1-4
v_call: TRBV20-1
d_call: .
cdr3_nt: TGCAGTGCTCAGGACGGATCTGCAACTAATGAAAAACTGTTTTTT
cdr3_aa: CSAQDGSATNEKLFF

clone_size: many
j_call: TRBJ2-7
v_call: TRBV10-3
d_call: TRBD1
cdr3_nt: TGTGCCATCAGTGACCCGAGGGGGCCTGGAGACTACGAGCAGTACTTC
cdr3_aa: CAISDPRGPGDYEQYF

clone_size: many
j_call: TRBJ2-1
v_call: TRBV5-1
d_call: TRBD1
cdr3_nt: TGCGCCAGCAGCTTGGGGGACAGGGGTTGGAATGAGCAGTTCTTC
cdr3_aa: CASSLGDRGWNEQFF

clone_size: many
j_call: TRBJ2-4
v_call: TRBV12-3/TRBV12-4
d_call: TRBD1
cdr3_nt: TGTGCCAGCAGTTCATTTGACAGGGGGCTTCTGGCCAAAAACATTCAGTACTTC
cdr3_aa: CASSSFDRGLLAKNIQYF

clone_size: .
j_call: TRBJ1-5
v_call: TRBV7-9
d_call: .
cdr3_nt: TGTGCCAGCAGCTTAGAAGGGACACTGGTCAATCAGCCCCAGCATTTT
cdr3_aa: CASSLEGTLVNQPQHF

clone_size: many
j_call: TRBJ2-5
v_call: TRBV7-2
d_call: .
cdr3_nt: TGTGCCAGCAGGGGGGGACAAGGGGGTCAAGAGACCCAGTACTTC
cdr3_aa: CASRGGQGGQETQYF

clone_size: .
j_call: TRBJ2-5
v_call: TRBV28
d_call: TRBD2
cdr3_nt: TGTGCCAGCAGTTCCCGGGGACTAGGCGAGCCGACCCAGTACTTC
cdr3_aa: CASSSRGLGEPTQYF

clone_size: .
j_call: TRBJ2-3
v_call: TRBV20-1
d_call: .
cdr3_nt: TGCGGTGCCCCTATGGGGTCAGGGGCGACAGATACGCAGTATTTT
cdr3_aa: CGAPMGSGATDTQYF

clone_size: .
j_call: TRBJ2-3
v_call: TRBV19
d_call: .
cdr3_nt: TGTGCCAGTAGTATATGGTCGGGTGGAGGCGCAGATACGCAGTATTTT
cdr3_aa: CASSIWSGGGADTQYF

clone_size: .
j_call: TRBJ2-2
v_call: TRBV20-1
d_call: .
cdr3_nt: TGCAGTGCAAGGGGGGGCTCCTCGAACACCGGGGAGCTGTTTTTT
cdr3_aa: CSARGGSSNTGELFF

clone_size: .
j_call: TRBJ2-7
v_call: TRBV7-2
d_call: TRBD2
cdr3_nt: TGTGCCAGCAGCTTAAGACGGGAGGCTTACGAGCAGTACTTC
cdr3_aa: CASSLRREAYEQYF

clone_size: .
j_call: TRBJ1-4
v_call: TRBV5-1
d_call: TRBD1
cdr3_nt: TGCGCCAGCAGCGGAGGAACCGGGACAGGGAACGACGGTCGCGAAAAACTGTTTTTT
cdr3_aa: CASSGGTGTGNDGREKLFF

clone_size: many
j_call: TRBJ2-7
v_call: TRBV6-2/TRBV6-3
d_call: .
cdr3_nt: TGTGCCAGCAGGCCGCGGGGCCCGACCTACGAGCAGTACTTC
cdr3_aa: CASRPRGPTYEQYF

clone_size: .
j_call: TRBJ2-2
v_call: TRBV27
d_call: TRBD1
cdr3_nt: TGTGCCAGCAGTTTCAACAGGGGGCGTACCGGGGAGCTGTTTTTT
cdr3_aa: CASSFNRGRTGELFF

clone_size: few
j_call: TRBJ2-3
v_call: TRBV12-3/TRBV12-4
d_call: .
cdr3_nt: TGTGCCAGTACGGGGCTTCCAAGCACAGATACGCAGTATTTT
cdr3_aa: CASTGLPSTDTQYF

clone_size: .
j_call: TRBJ1-2
v_call: TRBV7-9
d_call: TRBD1
cdr3_nt: TGTGCCAGCAGCCAGACTGGACAGGGAGGAGTATTTGGCTACACCTTC
cdr3_aa: CASSQTGQGGVFGYTF

clone_size: few
j_call: TRBJ1-1
v_call: TRBV12-3/TRBV12-4
d_call: TRBD1
cdr3_nt: TGTGCCAGCAGTCTCTTCGGACAGGGGTTGGCTTTCTTT
cdr3_aa: CASSLFGQGLAFF

clone_size: .
j_call: TRBJ1-1
v_call: TRBV29-1
d_call: .
cdr3_nt: TGCAGCGTTGGGGTCACAGGGAACACTGAAGCTTTCTTT
cdr3_aa: CSVGVTGNTEAFF

clone_size: .
j_call: TRBJ2-3
v_call: TRBV6-6
d_call: .
cdr3_nt: TGTGCCAGCAGTTACTCGCCAGGGGGGAAAGCATATACGCAGTATTTT
cdr3_aa: CASSYSPGGKAYTQYF

clone_size: many
j_call: TRBJ1-2
v_call: TRBV20-1
d_call: .
cdr3_nt: TGCAGTGCTAGAATAGCTAACTATGGCTACACCTTC
cdr3_aa: CSARIANYGYTF

clone_size: .
j_call: TRBJ2-3
v_call: TRBV12-3/TRBV12-4
d_call: TRBD2
cdr3_nt: TGTGCCAGCAGTTGGTCTAGCGGTAGCACAGATACGCAGTATTTT
cdr3_aa: CASSWSSGSTDTQYF

clone_size: many
j_call: TRBJ2-1
v_call: TRBV5-6
d_call: TRBD1
cdr3_nt: TGTGCCAGCAGCGGACAGGATTGGGGGAATGAGCAGTTCTTC
cdr3_aa: CASSGQDWGNEQFF

clone_size: few
j_call: TRBJ2-7
v_call: TRBV10-2
d_call: .
cdr3_nt: TGCGCCAGCAGTGTTTCAGACGGAGCCGAGCAGTACTTC
cdr3_aa: CASSVSDGAEQYF

clone_size: .
j_call: TRBJ2-3
v_call: TRBV19
d_call: .
cdr3_nt: TGTGCCAGTAGTTCCCTCCACACAGATACGCAGTATTTT
cdr3_aa: CASSSLHTDTQYF

clone_size: few
j_call: TRBJ2-3
v_call: TRBV5-1
d_call: TRBD2
cdr3_nt: TGCGCCAGCAGCTCCAAGACTAGCGGGGAAATACCGGGTACGCAGTATTTT
cdr3_aa: CASSSKTSGEIPGTQYF

clone_size: .
j_call: TRBJ1-1
v_call: TRBV7-2
d_call: TRBD1
cdr3_nt: TGTGCCAGCAGGACAGGGTACACTGAAGCTTTCTTT
cdr3_aa: CASRTGYTEAFF

clone_size: many
j_call: TRBJ2-7
v_call: TRBV5-5
d_call: .
cdr3_nt: TGTGCCAGCAGCTTGGTGAGAGTATCCTACGAGCAGTACTTC
cdr3_aa: CASSLVRVSYEQYF

clone_size: .
j_call: TRBJ2-1
v_call: TRBV7-2
d_call: .
cdr3_nt: TGTGCCAGCACCAAGGGGGGACGACTCTCCTACAATGAGCAGTTCTTC
cdr3_aa: CASTKGGRLSYNEQFF

clone_size: .
j_call: TRBJ1-2
v_call: TRBV15
d_call: TRBD1
cdr3_nt: TGTGCCGCCAGGGGGGACAGCGGGTTTGGTGGCTACACCTTC
cdr3_aa: CAARGDSGFGGYTF

clone_size: .
j_call: TRBJ1-5
v_call: TRBV6-2/TRBV6-3
d_call: TRBD1
cdr3_nt: TGTGCCAGCAGGACAGGGGAACGAAATCAGCCCCAGCATTTT
cdr3_aa: CASRTGERNQPQHF

clone_size: .
j_call: TRBJ1-2
v_call: TRBV5-1
d_call: .
cdr3_nt: TGCGCCAGCAGCTTGGCCATATCAGGGGTTGATGGCTACACCTTC
cdr3_aa: CASSLAISGVDGYTF

clone_size: .
j_call: TRBJ2-7
v_call: TRBV2
d_call: .
cdr3_nt: TGTGCCAGCAGTATAGACAGGACCTACGAGCAGTACTTC
cdr3_aa: CASSIDRTYEQYF

clone_size: .
j_call: TRBJ2-3
v_call: TRBV7-2
d_call: TRBD2
cdr3_nt: TGTGCCAGCAGCTTAGCGGTTACTAGCGGGAGAAGGACGCAGTATTTT
cdr3_aa: CASSLAVTSGRRTQYF

clone_size: many
j_call: TRBJ1-2
v_call: TRBV29-1
d_call: .
cdr3_nt: TGCAGCGCCCGGACGGGGAACTATGGCTACACCTTC
cdr3_aa: CSARTGNYGYTF

clone_size: .
j_call: TRBJ1-5
v_call: TRBV7-9
d_call: .
cdr3_nt: TGTGCCGGCAGCTTAGGGGCGGGACAGCCCCAGCATTTT
cdr3_aa: CAGSLGAGQPQHF

clone_size: few
j_call: TRBJ1-4
v_call: TRBV4-1
d_call: TRBD1
cdr3_nt: TGCGCCAGCAGCCAAGAAAGGGGGACAGGGGATGAAAAACTGTTTTTT
cdr3_aa: CASSQERGTGDEKLFF

clone_size: few
j_call: TRBJ2-1
v_call: TRBV20-1
d_call: TRBD2
cdr3_nt: TGCAGTGCTAGCCTAGCCAGCGGGAGAAGGCAGTTCTTC
cdr3_aa: CSASLASGRRQFF

clone_size: few
j_call: TRBJ2-7
v_call: TRBV12-3/TRBV12-4
d_call: .
cdr3_nt: TGTGCCAGCAGTTTAACCCAGGCCCTTGGCGAGCAGTACTTC
cdr3_aa: CASSLTQALGEQYF

clone_size: many
j_call: TRBJ2-7
v_call: TRBV28
d_call: TRBD1
cdr3_nt: TGTGCCAGCAGTTTAAGGACAGGGGGTAACTACGAGCAGTACTTC
cdr3_aa: CASSLRTGGNYEQYF

clone_size: .
j_call: TRBJ2-7
v_call: TRBV11-2
d_call: TRBD2
cdr3_nt: TGTGCCAGCAGCTGGGGGGGGGGAAGGCCCTACGAGCAGTACTTC
cdr3_aa: CASSWGGGRPYEQYF

clone_size: .
j_call: TRBJ2-3
v_call: TRBV11-2
d_call: TRBD2
cdr3_nt: TGTGCCAGCAGCAGCGGGGGGGTGAGCACAGATACGCAGTATTTT
cdr3_aa: CASSSGGVSTDTQYF

clone_size: .
j_call: TRBJ2-1
v_call: TRBV27
d_call: TRBD2
cdr3_nt: TGTGCCAGCAGTTTTACTAGCGGTCCGATGTTCTTC
cdr3_aa: CASSFTSGPMFF

clone_size: few
j_call: TRBJ1-6
v_call: TRBV12-5
d_call: .
cdr3_nt: TGTGCTAGTGGTTCGGTAGGTTCACCCCTCCACTTT
cdr3_aa: CASGSVGSPLHF

clone_size: .
j_call: TRBJ2-3
v_call: TRBV6-5
d_call: .
cdr3_nt: TGTGCCAGCAGTTCACGTATAGATAGCACAGATACGCAGTATTTT
cdr3_aa: CASSSRIDSTDTQYF

clone_size: many
j_call: TRBJ2-7
v_call: TRBV4-1
d_call: TRBD1
cdr3_nt: TGCGCCAGCAGCCAAGGGACAGGTCGCGAGCAGTACTTC
cdr3_aa: CASSQGTGREQYF

clone_size: once
j_call: TRBJ2-5
v_call: TRBV19
d_call: TRBD1
cdr3_nt: TGTGTCAGTAGTATTAGGGACAGGGGGAGAGAGACCCAGTACTTC
cdr3_aa: CVSSIRDRGRETQYF

clone_size: many
j_call: TRBJ1-1
v_call: TRBV7-9
d_call: .
cdr3_nt: TGTGCCAGCAGCTTCGCCTTTGACACTGAAGCTTTCTTT
cdr3_aa: CASSFAFDTEAFF

clone_size: .
j_call: TRBJ2-1
v_call: TRBV5-1
d_call: .
cdr3_nt: TGCGCCAGCAGCCCGGAGGGGGGGGTGAATGAGCAGTTCTTC
cdr3_aa: CASSPEGGVNEQFF

clone_size: .
j_call: TRBJ1-1
v_call: TRBV20-1
d_call: .
cdr3_nt: TGCAGTGCTAGAGTCACGGGGAGGGGGGACGCTTTCTTT
cdr3_aa: CSARVTGRGDAFF

clone_size: few
j_call: TRBJ1-2
v_call: TRBV18
d_call: .
cdr3_nt: TGTGCCAGCTCACCGACCCAGAAGAAGGGCTACACCTTC
cdr3_aa: CASSPTQKKGYTF

clone_size: .
j_call: TRBJ2-3
v_call: TRBV12-3/TRBV12-4
d_call: .
cdr3_nt: TGTGCCAGCAGTTTACGGGGTATGGCAGATACGCAGTATTTT
cdr3_aa: CASSLRGMADTQYF

clone_size: many
j_call: TRBJ2-3
v_call: TRBV5-1
d_call: .
cdr3_nt: TGCGCCAGCCGTGTAATCTATGGCACAGATACGCAGTATTTT
cdr3_aa: CASRVIYGTDTQYF